This T cell receptor beta chain comes out of a study of blood T cell repertoires in COVID-19. Study background: COVID-19 samples, acute and convalescent, were from the United States, Italy and Spain. Sources were T cells, B-cell-depleted T cells, or PBMCs; the material itself was cDNA or gDNA.

The repertoire was sequenced with immunoSEQ multiplex PCR; TCRdb's copy has only in-frame clones and lacks some. Of 110,000 to 150,000 clones detected, about 76% appear once; the ten largest clones hold less than 5%. A Seattle source enrolled patients during active infection and followed them longitudinally. The sequence was collected from a woman aged 70-85 years with COVID-19, enrolled during active disease. The sequencing sample was made of peripheral blood.

The CDR3 region has the DNA TGTGCCAGCAGCGGGTCATCTAGTGGCTACACCTTC. This encodes CASSGSSSGYTF. The chain is built from TRBV2 and TRBJ1-2, with D uncertain. V lost 6 bases and J 7 bases, leaving 12 bases between the germline ends. The CDR3 consists of 12 residues. Per germline, CDR1 SNHLY and CDR2 FYNNEI.